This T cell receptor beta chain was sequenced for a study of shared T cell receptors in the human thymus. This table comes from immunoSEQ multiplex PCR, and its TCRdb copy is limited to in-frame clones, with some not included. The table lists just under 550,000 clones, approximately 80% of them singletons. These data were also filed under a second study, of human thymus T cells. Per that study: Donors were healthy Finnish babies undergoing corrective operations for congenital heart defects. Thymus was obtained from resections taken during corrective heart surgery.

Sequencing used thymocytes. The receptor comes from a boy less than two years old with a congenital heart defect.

The CDR3 DNA follows: TGTGCCAGCAGCTTAGCGCGACAGGGGGCTGCATCGGGCAATGAGCAGTTCTTC. Translation gives CASSLARQGAASGNEQFF. The rearrangement uses TRBV7-9 and TRBJ2-1, with TRBD1 identical over 10 bases. CDR3 size: 18 residues. V was pared by 0 bases and J by 6 bases, with 11 bases of the junction left unmatched. CDR1 is SEHNR and CDR2 is FQNEAQ in the germline V gene (reference sequence).